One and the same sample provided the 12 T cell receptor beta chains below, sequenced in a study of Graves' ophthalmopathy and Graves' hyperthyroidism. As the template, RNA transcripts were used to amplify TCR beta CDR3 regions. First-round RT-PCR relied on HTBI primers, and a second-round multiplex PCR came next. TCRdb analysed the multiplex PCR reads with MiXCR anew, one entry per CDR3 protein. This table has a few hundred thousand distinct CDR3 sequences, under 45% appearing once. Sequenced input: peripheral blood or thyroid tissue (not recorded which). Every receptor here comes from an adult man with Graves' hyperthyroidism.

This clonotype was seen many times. The CDR3 DNA sequence: TGTGCCAGCAGCCCGTCTAGCGCGAACACCGGGGAGCTGTTTTTT. Translated: CASSPSSANTGELFF. V and J are TRBV9 and TRBJ2-2, with a possible D match to TRBD2 (6 bases). Trimming stripped 4 bases from V and 0 bases from J, with 10 bases between. This CDR3 has 15 amino acids. The germline CDR1 and CDR2 sequences are SGDLS and YYNGEE. The full variable domain, completed using reference TRBV9 and TRBJ2-2, is DSGVTQTPKHLITATGQRVTLRCSPRSGDLSVYWYQQSLDQGLQFLIQYYNGEERAKGNILERFSAQQFPDLHSELNLSSLELGDSALYFCASSPSSANTGELFFGEGSRLTVL.

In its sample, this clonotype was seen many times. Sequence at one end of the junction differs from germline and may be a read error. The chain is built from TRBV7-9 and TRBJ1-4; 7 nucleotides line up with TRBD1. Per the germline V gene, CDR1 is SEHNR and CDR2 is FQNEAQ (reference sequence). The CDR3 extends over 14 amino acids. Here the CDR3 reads CASSPTGTSEKLFF. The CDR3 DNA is TGTGCCAGCAGCCCGACAGGGACTAGTGAAAAACTGTTTTTT.

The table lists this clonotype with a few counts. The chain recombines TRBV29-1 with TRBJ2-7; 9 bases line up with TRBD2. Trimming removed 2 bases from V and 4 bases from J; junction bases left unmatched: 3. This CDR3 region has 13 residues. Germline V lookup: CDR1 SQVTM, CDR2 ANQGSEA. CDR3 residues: CSVELAGSYEQYF. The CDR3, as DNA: TGCAGCGTTGAACTAGCGGGGTCTTACGAGCAGTACTTC.

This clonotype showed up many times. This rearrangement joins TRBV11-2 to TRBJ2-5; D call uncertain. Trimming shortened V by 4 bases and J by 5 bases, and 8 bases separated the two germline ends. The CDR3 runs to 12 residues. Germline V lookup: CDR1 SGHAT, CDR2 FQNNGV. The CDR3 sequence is CASSSQLETQYF. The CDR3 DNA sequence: TGTGCCAGCAGCTCTCAACTGGAGACCCAGTACTTC.

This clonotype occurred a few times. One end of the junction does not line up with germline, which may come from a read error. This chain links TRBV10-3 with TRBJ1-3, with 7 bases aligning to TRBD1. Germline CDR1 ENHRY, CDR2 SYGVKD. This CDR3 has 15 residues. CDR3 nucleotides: TGTGCCAGCAGTGAAGGGGGCGACAGGAGAAACACCATATATTTT. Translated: CASSEGGDRRNTIYF.

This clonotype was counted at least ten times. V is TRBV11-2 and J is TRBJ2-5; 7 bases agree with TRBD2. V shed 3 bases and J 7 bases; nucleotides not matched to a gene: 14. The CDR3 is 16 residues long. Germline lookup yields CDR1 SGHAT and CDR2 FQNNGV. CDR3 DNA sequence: TGTGCCAGCAGCTTGCTAGACCATCGGGGGGTGCCGACCCAGTACTTC. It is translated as CASSLLDHRGVPTQYF.

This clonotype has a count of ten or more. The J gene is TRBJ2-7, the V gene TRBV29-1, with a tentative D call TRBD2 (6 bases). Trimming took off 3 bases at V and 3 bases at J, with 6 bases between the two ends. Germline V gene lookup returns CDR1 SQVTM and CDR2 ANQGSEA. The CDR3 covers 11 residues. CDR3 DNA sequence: TGCAGCGTTGAGGACTACTACGAGCAGTACTTC. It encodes CSVEDYYEQYF.

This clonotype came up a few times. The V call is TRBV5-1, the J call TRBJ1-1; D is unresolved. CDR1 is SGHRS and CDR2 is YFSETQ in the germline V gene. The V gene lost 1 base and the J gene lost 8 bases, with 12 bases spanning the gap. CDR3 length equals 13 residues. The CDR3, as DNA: TGCGCCAGCAGCTTGAGAACGGTTACCGAAGCTTTCTTT. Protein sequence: CASSLRTVTEAFF.

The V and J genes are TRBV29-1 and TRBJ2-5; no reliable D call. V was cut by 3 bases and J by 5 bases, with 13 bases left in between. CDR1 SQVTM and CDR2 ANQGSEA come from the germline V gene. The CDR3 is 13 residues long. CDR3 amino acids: CSVDSGYNETQYF. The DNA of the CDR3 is TGCAGCGTTGACTCCGGGTACAATGAGACCCAGTACTTC.

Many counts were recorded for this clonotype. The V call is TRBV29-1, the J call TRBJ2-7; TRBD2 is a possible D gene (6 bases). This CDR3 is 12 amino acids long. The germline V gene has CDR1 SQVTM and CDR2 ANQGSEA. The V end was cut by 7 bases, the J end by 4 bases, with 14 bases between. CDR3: CSARIAAYEQYF. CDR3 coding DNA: TGCAGCGCTCGCATAGCGGCGTACGAGCAGTACTTC.

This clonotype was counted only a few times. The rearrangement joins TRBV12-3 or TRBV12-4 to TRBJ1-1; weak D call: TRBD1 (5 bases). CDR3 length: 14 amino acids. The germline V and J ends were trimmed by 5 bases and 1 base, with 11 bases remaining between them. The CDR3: CASSPGAGNTEAFF. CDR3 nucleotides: TGTGCCAGCAGTCCCGGGGCAGGGAACACTGAAGCTTTCTTT.

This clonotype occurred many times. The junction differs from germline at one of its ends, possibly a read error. Written as DNA, the CDR3 is TGCAGCGTTGAAGAGGGGACAGGGAACTTC. Its protein product is CSVEEGTGNF. The V call is TRBV29-1, the J call TRBJ2-5, with 9 bases fitting TRBD1. The germline V gene has CDR1 SQVTM and CDR2 ANQGSEA. The CDR3 runs 10 residues.